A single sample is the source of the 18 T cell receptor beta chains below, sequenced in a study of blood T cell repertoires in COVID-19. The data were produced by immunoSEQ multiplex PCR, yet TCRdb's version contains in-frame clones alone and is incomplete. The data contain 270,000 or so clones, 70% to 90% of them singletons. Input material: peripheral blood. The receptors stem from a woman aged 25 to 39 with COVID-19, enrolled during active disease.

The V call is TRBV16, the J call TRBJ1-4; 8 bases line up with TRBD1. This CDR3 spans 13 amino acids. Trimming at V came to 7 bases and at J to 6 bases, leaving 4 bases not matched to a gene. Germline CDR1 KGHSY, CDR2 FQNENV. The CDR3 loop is CASIQGQDEKLFF. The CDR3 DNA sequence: TGTGCCAGCATCCAGGGACAGGATGAAAAACTGTTTTTT.

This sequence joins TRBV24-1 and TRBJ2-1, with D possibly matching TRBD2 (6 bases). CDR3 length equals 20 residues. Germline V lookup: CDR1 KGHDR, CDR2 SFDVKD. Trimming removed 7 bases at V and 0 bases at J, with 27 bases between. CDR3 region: CATSPIPGRTTPGSYNEQFF. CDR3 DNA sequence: TGTGCCACCAGCCCCATCCCGGGCAGGACTACCCCCGGCTCCTACAATGAGCAGTTCTTC.

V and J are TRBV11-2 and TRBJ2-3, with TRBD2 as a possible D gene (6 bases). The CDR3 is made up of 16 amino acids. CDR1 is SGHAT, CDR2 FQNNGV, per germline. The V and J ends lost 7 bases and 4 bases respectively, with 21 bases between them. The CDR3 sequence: CASTYGTHYSPDTQYF. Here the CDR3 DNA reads TGTGCCAGCACCTACGGGACTCACTACTCCCCAGATACGCAGTATTTT.

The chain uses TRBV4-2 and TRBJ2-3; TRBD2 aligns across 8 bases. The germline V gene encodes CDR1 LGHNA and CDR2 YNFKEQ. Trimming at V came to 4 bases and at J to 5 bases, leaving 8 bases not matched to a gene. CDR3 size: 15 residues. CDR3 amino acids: CASSLLLRGGDTQYF. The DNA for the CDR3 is TGTGCCAGCAGCCTGTTGCTACGGGGGGGAGATACGCAGTATTTT.

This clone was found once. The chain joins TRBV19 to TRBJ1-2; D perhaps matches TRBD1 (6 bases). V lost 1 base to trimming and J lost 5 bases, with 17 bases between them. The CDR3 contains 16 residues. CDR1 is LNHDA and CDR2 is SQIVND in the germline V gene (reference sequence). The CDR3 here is CASSIVGTGIWYGYTF. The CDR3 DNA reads TGTGCCAGTAGTATAGTAGGAACAGGGATATGGTATGGCTACACCTTC.

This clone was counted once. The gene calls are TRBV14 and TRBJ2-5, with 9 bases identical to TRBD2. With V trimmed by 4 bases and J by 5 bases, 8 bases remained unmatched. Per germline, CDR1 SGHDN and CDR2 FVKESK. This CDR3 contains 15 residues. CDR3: CASSRGLARGETQYF. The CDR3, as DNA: TGTGCCAGCAGCCGCGGACTAGCGAGGGGGGAGACCCAGTACTTC.

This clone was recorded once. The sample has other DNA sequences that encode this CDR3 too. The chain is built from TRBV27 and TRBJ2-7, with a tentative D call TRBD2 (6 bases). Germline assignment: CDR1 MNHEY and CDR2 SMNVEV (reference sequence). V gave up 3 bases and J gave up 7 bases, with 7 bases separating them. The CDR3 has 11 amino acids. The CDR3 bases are TGTGCCAGCAGTTTGGGGGGTGAGCAGTACTTC. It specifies CASSLGGEQYF.

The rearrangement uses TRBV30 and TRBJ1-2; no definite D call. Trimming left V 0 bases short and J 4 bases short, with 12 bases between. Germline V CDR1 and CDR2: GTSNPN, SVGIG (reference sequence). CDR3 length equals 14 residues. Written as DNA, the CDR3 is TGTGCCTGGAGTGTATCGGGAGACGGCTATGGCTACACCTTC. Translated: CAWSVSGDGYGYTF.

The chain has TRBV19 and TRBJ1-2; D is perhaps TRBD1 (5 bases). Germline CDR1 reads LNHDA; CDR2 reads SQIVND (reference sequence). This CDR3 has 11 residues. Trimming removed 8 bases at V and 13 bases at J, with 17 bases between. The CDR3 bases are TGTGCCAGTGGTAGGACATCTGATTCCACCTTC. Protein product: CASGRTSDSTF. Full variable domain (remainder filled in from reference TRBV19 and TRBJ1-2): DGGITQSPKYLFRKEGQNVTLSCEQNLNHDAMYWYRQDPGQGLRLIYYSQIVNDFQKGDIAEGYSVSREKKESFPLTVTSAQKNPTAFYLCASGRTSDSTFGSGTRLTVV.

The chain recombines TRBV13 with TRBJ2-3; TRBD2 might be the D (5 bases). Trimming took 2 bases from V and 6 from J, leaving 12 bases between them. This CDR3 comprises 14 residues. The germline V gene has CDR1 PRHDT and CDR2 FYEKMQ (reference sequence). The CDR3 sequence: CASSLRGSGDTQYF. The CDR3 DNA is TGTGCCAGCAGCTTACGGGGTTCCGGCGATACGCAGTATTTT.

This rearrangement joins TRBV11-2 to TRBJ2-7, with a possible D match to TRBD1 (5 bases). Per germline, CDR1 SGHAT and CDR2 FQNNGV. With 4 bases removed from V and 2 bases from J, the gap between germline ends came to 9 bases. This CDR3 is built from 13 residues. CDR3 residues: CASSSTAAYEQYF. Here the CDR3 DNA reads TGTGCCAGCAGCTCGACAGCCGCCTACGAGCAGTACTTC. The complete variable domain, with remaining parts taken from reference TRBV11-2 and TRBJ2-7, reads EAGVAQSPRYKIIEKRQSVAFWCNPISGHATLYWYQQILGQGPKLLIQFQNNGVVDDSQLPKDRFSAERLKGVDSTLKIQPAKLEDSAVYLCASSSTAAYEQYFGPGTRLTVT.

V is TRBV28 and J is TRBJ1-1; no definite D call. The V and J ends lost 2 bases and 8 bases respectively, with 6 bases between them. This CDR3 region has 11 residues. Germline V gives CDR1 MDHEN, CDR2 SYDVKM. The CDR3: CASSLREEAFF. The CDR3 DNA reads TGTGCCAGCAGTTTAAGGGAGGAAGCTTTCTTT. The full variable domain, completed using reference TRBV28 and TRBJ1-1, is DVKVTQSSRYLVKRTGEKVFLECVQDMDHENMFWYRQDPGLGLRLIYFSYDVKMKEKGDIPEGYSVSREKKERFSLILESASTNQTSMYLCASSLREEAFFGQGTRLTVV.

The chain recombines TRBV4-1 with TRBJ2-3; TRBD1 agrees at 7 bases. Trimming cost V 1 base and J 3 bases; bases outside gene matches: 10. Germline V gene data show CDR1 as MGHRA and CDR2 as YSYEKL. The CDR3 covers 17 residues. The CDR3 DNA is TGCGCCAGCAGCCAAGGAATAAGGGGGCCGGGAACAGATACGCAGTATTTT. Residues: CASSQGIRGPGTDTQYF.

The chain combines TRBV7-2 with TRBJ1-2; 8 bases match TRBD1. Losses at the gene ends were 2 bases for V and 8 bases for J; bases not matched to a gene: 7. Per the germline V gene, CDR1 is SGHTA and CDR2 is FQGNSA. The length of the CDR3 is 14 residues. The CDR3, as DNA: TGTGCCAGCAGCTTAAGTACAGGGGGGCCGGGCTACACCTTC. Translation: CASSLSTGGPGYTF.

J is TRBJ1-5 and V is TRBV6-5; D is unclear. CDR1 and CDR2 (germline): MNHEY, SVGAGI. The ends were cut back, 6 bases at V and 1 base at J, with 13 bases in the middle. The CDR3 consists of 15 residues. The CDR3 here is CASRAWGDSNQPQHF. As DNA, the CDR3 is TGTGCCAGCAGGGCCTGGGGAGACAGCAATCAGCCCCAGCATTTT.

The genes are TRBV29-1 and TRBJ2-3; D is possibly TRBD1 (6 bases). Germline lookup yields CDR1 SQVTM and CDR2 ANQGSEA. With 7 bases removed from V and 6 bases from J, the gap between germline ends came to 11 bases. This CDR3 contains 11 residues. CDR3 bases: TGCAGCGGCACAGGGACCGATACGCAGTATTTT. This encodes CSGTGTDTQYF.

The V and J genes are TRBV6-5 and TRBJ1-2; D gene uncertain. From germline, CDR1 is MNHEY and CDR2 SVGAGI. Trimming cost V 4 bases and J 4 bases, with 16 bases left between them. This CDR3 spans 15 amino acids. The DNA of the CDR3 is TGTGCCAGCAGTTCCCTACGGAGACTACCCTATGGCTACACCTTC. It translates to CASSSLRRLPYGYTF.

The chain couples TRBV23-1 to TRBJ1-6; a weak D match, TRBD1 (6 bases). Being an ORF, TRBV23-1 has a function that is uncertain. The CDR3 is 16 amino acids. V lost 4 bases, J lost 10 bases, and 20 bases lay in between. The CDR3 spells CASSPQPQDTGSPLHF. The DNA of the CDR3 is TGCGCCAGCAGTCCTCAACCCCAGGACACAGGGTCACCCCTCCACTTT.